This T cell receptor beta chain was observed in a study of cytomegalovirus exposure and HLA in healthy donors. Study background: Counted in an early data release were some 81 million unique TCRs from HLA-typed donors.

In the PCR, 60 Vbeta and 13 Jbeta primers were used. Sequencing used immunoSEQ multiplex PCR; TCRdb keeps in-frame clones, though not all of them. The table lists roughly 150,000 clones, roughly a tenth of them singletons, with approximately 1.8% in the top ten. To note about this clone: No antigen is known for it.

The study, taken as a whole, reports: Later analysis identified a missense DCLRE1C variant that was linked to TCR beta V- and J-gene trimming. The study found most TCR sequences rare, yet found some public TCRs in many donors. The study listed approximately 160 cytomegalovirus-associated TCR beta chains.

The germline V gene encodes CDR1 MNHEY and CDR2 SMNVEV (reference sequence). The ends were cut back, 3 bases at V and 5 bases at J, with 14 bases in the middle. This CDR3 region has 15 residues. The sequence derives from a male donor in good health and CMV-seronegative. The sequencing sample was made of PBMCs. V is TRBV27 and J is TRBJ2-1; TRBD2 might be the D (5 bases). The CDR3 spells CASSFKLVGNNEQFF. The DNA for the CDR3 is TGTGCCAGCAGTTTTAAACTAGTGGGAAACAATGAGCAGTTCTTC.